This T cell receptor beta chain was captured in a study of OX40 agonist ivuxolimab in advanced cancers. Whole-study context: Those enrolled were roughly 85% male, with a mean age of about 60 years and ages from about 20 to 79.

Study-wide results and caveats: Some nonresponders also had low normalized T-cell clonal expansion. Expanded clones were, on average, more numerous in CD8+ T cells than in CD4+.

Autoimmune disease history or systemic immunosuppression was exclusionary. The CDR3 length is 12 residues. Germline CDR1 and CDR2: WNHNN and SYGVQD (reference sequence). V lost 3 bases and J 4 bases, leaving 6 bases between the germline ends. Turning to this clone: Its antigen is undetermined.

The method was immunoSEQ multiplex PCR; TCRdb's version includes in-frame clones alone and lacks a portion of them. The sample lists about 13,000 clones, around 80% seen once, with over 35% in the top ten. This rearrangement joins TRBV10-1 to TRBJ1-1; D ambiguous. The source material was CD4+ or CD8+ T cells sorted from blood, sampled in a trial of the OX40 agonist ivuxolimab. This clonotype originated in an adult with an advanced solid tumor such as melanoma, head and neck, liver or kidney cancer. The CDR3 sequence is CASSDKGTEAFF. CDR3 nucleotide sequence: TGCGCCAGCAGTGACAAGGGCACTGAAGCTTTCTTT.